Listed below are T cell receptor beta chains from one sample, sequenced in a study of blood T cell repertoires in COVID-19. The method was immunoSEQ multiplex PCR; TCRdb's version includes in-frame clones alone and lacks a portion of them. The sample yields about 220,000 clones, around 80% seen once. The sequencing sample was made of PBMCs or T cells enriched from blood (not recorded which). All receptors come from a man aged 35 to 55 who had recovered from COVID-19. The CDR3 runs from the conserved cysteine through the conserved F or W. The D gene is left open where the match is weak. Clone size is stated in some rows and not others, as once, few, many or a class when expanded.

>-|-|TRBJ1-5|TRBV12-3/TRBV12-4
TGTGCCAGCAGAAGGGACATAAATCAGCCCCAGCATTTT
CASRRDINQPQHF
>few|-|TRBJ2-5|TRBV6-5
TGTGCCAGCAGTTACAGGAGTGCGGAGACCCAGTACTTC
CASSYRSAETQYF
>-|TRBD1|TRBJ1-5|TRBV9
TGTGCCAGCAGCTTCGGACAGGGTAGTCAGCCCCAGCATTTT
CASSFGQGSQPQHF
>-|-|TRBJ1-1|TRBV3-1/TRBV3-2
TGTGCCAGCGCCAAACGGTCGGGGGGCGTCGGTAAGGTCTGGACTGAAGCTTTCTTT
CASAKRSGGVGKVWTEAFF
>-|TRBD1|TRBJ1-4|TRBV6-1
TGTGCCAGCAGTGAAGCAGGTTTAGGGACAGGGAATGAAAAACTGTTTTTT
CASSEAGLGTGNEKLFF
>-|-|TRBJ1-5|TRBV6-6
TGTGCCAGCAGACACACAGATCAGCCCCAGCATTTT
CASRHTDQPQHF
>-|TRBD1|TRBJ1-5|TRBV7-8
TGTGCCAGCAGCTTGGGGACAGGGGGCAGGGATCAGCCCCAGCATTTT
CASSLGTGGRDQPQHF
>-|-|TRBJ2-1|TRBV9
TGTGCCAGCAGCGTAGAGGGCTCTAGCCTCAATGAGCAGTTCTTC
CASSVEGSSLNEQFF
>-|TRBD2|TRBJ2-1|TRBV5-1
TGCGCCAGCAGCTCAGGCCCTGAGCGGGGGCCTGGCAATGAGCAGTTCTTC
CASSSGPERGPGNEQFF
>-|-|TRBJ2-3|TRBV9
TGTGCCAGCAGCGTTTCCGGACAGTCTAGCACAGATACGCAGTATTTT
CASSVSGQSSTDTQYF
>once|-|TRBJ2-4|TRBV6-6
TGTGCCAGCAGTTACGGCTCAGGGGTAGCCAAAAACATTCAGTACTTC
CASSYGSGVAKNIQYF
>once|-|TRBJ1-2|TRBV5-5
TGTGCCAGCGGGAGATTGGGAGTCTGGGATGGCTACACCTTC
CASGRLGVWDGYTF
>-|-|TRBJ1-2|TRBV7-6
TGTGCCAGCAGCTTAGCAACGGGGTTAACGCCGGGCTACACCTTC
CASSLATGLTPGYTF
>-|TRBD1|TRBJ2-3|TRBV2
TGTGCCAGCACGCGCTCCCGGGACAGGGTAACAGATACGCAGTATTTT
CASTRSRDRVTDTQYF
>-|-|TRBJ1-5|TRBV5-8
TGTGCCAGCAGCCCCAGGGAGGTCGGTCAGCCCCAGCATTTT
CASSPREVGQPQHF
>-|TRBD2|TRBJ2-4|TRBV27
TGTGCCAGCAGTTTTCGTCTAGCGGGAGCGAACGCCAAAAACATTCAGTACTTC
CASSFRLAGANAKNIQYF
>-|TRBD2|TRBJ2-3|TRBV6-5
TGTGCCAGCTCGGGACTAGCGGCAACAGATACGCAGTATTTT
CASSGLAATDTQYF
>once|-|TRBJ1-1|TRBV11-2
TGTGCCAGCAGCTTAGCGGGACAATGGTCGACTGAAGCTTTCTTT
CASSLAGQWSTEAFF